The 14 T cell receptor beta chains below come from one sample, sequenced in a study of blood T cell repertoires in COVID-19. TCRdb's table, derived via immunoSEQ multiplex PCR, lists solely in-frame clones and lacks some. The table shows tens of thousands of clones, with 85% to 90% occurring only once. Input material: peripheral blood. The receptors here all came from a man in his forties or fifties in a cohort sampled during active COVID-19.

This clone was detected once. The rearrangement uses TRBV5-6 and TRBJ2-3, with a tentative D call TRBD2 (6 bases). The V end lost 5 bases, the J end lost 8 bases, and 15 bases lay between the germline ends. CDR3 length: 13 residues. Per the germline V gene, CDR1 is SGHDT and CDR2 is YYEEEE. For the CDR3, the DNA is TGTGCCAGCAGTTTCCCGGGAGTGGTTACGCAGTATTTT. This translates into CASSFPGVVTQYF.

CDR3 region: CAWSIWGGEQYF. The CDR3 DNA is TGTGCCTGGAGTATCTGGGGAGGCGAGCAGTACTTC. V gene TRBV30 combines with J gene TRBJ2-7; D is possibly TRBD2 (6 bases). CDR3 size: 12 residues. From germline, CDR1 is GTSNPN and CDR2 SVGIG (reference sequence). Deletions cut 2 bases from V and 6 bases from J, with 11 bases between.

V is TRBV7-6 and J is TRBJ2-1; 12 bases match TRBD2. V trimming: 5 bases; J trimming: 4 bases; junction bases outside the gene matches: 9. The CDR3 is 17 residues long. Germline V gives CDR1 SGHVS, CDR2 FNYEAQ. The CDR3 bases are TGTGCCAGCAGCCTTATCGGGACTAGCGGGCTATACAATGAGCAGTTCTTC. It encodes CASSLIGTSGLYNEQFF.

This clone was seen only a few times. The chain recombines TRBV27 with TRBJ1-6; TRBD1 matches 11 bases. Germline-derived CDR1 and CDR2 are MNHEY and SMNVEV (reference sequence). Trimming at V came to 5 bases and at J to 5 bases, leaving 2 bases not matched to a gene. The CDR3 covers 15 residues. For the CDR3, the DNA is TGTGCCAGCAGTGGACAGGGGGCTAATAATTCACCCCTCCACTTT. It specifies CASSGQGANNSPLHF.

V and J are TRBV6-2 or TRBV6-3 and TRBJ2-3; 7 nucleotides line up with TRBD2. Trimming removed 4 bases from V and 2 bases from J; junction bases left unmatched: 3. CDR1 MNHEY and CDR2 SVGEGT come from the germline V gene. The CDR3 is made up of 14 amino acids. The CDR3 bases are TGTGCCAGCAGTTTGGCGGGAGACACAGATACGCAGTATTTT. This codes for CASSLAGDTDTQYF.

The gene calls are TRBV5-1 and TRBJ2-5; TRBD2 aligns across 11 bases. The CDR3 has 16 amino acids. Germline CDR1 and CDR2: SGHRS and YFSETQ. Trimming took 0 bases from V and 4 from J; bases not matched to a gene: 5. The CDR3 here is CASSLVASGRSETQYF. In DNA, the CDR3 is TGCGCCAGCAGCTTGGTGGCTAGCGGGAGGTCAGAGACCCAGTACTTC. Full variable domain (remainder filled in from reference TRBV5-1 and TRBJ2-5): KAGVTQTPRYLIKTRGQQVTLSCSPISGHRSVSWYQQTPGQGLQFLFEYFSETQRNKGNFPGRFSGRQFSNSRSEMNVSTLELGDSALYLCASSLVASGRSETQYFGPGTRLLVL.

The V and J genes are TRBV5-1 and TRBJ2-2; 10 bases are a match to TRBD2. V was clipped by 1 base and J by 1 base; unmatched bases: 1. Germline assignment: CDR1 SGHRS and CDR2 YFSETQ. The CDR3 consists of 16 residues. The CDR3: CASSLRTSGNTGELFF. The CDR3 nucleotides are TGCGCCAGCAGCTTGAGGACTAGCGGGAACACCGGGGAGCTGTTTTTT.

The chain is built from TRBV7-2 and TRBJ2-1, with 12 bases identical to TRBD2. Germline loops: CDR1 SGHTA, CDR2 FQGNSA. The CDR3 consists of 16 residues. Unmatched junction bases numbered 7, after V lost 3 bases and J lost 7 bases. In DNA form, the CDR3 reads TGTGCCAGCAGCTTTCAGACTAGCGGGAGTAGAAATGAGCAGTTCTTC. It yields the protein CASSFQTSGSRNEQFF.

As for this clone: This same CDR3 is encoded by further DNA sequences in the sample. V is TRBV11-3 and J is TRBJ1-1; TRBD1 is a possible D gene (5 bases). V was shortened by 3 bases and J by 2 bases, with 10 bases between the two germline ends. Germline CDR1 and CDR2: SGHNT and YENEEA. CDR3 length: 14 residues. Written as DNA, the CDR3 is TGTGCCAGCAGCTTGGGGCTCAGAAACACTGAAGCTTTCTTT. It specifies CASSLGLRNTEAFF.

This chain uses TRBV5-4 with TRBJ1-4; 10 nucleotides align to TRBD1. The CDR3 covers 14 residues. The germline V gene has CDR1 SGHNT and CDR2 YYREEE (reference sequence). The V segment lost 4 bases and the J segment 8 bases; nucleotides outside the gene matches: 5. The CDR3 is CASSRQGAWEKLFF. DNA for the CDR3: TGTGCCAGCAGCCGACAGGGGGCATGGGAAAAACTGTTTTTT.

CDR3 nucleotide sequence: TGCGCCAGCAGCCCCCGGGACAGGGTCATAGAGCAGTACTTC. Its protein product is CASSPRDRVIEQYF. V is TRBV5-1 and J is TRBJ2-7; 9 bases map to TRBD1. The CDR3 has 14 amino acids. V shed 4 bases and J 7 bases; nucleotides not matched to a gene: 9. Looked up from germline, CDR1 is SGHRS and CDR2 is YFSETQ. The whole variable domain, filled in from reference TRBV5-1 and TRBJ2-7, reads KAGVTQTPRYLIKTRGQQVTLSCSPISGHRSVSWYQQTPGQGLQFLFEYFSETQRNKGNFPGRFSGRQFSNSRSEMNVSTLELGDSALYLCASSPRDRVIEQYFGPGTRLTVT.

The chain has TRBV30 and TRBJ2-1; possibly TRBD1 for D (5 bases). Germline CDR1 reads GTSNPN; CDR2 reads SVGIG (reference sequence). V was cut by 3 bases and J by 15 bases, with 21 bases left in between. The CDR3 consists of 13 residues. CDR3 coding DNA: TGTGCCTGGAGCTTTGGACACAACCTTAGAGCGTTCTTC. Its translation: CAWSFGHNLRAFF.

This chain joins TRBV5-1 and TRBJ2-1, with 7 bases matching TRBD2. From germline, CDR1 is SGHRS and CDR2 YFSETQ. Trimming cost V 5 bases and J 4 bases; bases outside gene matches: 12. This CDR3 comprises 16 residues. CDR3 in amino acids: CASSPEPGLMYNEQFF. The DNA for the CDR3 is TGCGCCAGCAGTCCAGAACCGGGACTAATGTACAATGAGCAGTTCTTC.

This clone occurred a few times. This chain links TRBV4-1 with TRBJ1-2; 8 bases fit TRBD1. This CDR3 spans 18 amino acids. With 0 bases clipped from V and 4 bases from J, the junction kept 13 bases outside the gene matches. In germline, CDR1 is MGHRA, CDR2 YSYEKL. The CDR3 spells CASSQDGGQVAWAYGYTF. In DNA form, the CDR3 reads TGCGCCAGCAGCCAAGATGGGGGACAGGTTGCTTGGGCCTATGGCTACACCTTC.